One T cell receptor beta chain is described in this entry. What this receptor recognizes is not known. Nothing much larger sits one base from this clone, and base qualities are not available. These data are taken from a study of CD8 T cells in Susac syndrome (dated by TCRdb to the late 2010s). Regarding the research as a whole: Of the Susac syndrome patients who were sequenced, roughly eight were in clinical remission while about 6 had clinically active disease. At blood withdrawal, Susac syndrome patients were either therapy-naive, taking corticosteroids (in some cases with IVIg as well), or taking IVIg alone. The study used repertoire sequencing to test whether antigen drove CD8+ T cell activation and differentiation in Susac syndrome. Overall study results and their limits: The number of individuals in the TCR sequencing and HLA analysis was recognized as being relatively small. In the CD4+ T cell repertoire of Susac syndrome patients, clonal expansion was not detected.

RNA was extracted using the RNeasy kit, and roughly 0.45 to 1 microgram was reverse transcribed with random hexamers. TCR beta CDR3 regions were amplified with the immunoSEQ multiplex PCR assay covering 54 Vbeta and 13 Jbeta segments. PCR amplification bias was corrected by using a synthetic template baseline for primer optimization and computational correction. In the source study's methods: Only productive sequences were kept, with reads annotated to V, D and J genes according to IMGT and analyzed in immunoSEQ Analyzer. Clonality was computed as one minus Shannon entropy normalized by log2 of the number of productive unique sequences. Public and private clones were assessed among the 100 most prevalent clones of each patient and control. A clone was defined as Susac-specific if it was absent from the healthy and MS cohorts, from over 1,000 published viral clones and from other ImmuneACCESS disease sequences. TCRdb reprocessing: public reads trimmed at Q25 with fastp, clones called with MiXCR, in-frame beta chains kept. CDR3 protein sequences are deduplicated, and each keeps its most common genes and DNA. TCRdb's processing, not the authors', yielded these V and J calls. This sample holds 95,000 to 150,000 distinct CDR3 sequences; 96% were observed only once. The ten largest clonotypes hold less than 0.15% of the sample.

Peripheral blood CD8+ and CD4+ T cells from healthy donors, Susac syndrome patients and multiple sclerosis patients were profiled using high-throughput TCR beta sequencing. The Susac syndrome patients fulfilled recently defined diagnostic criteria for either definite or probable disease. Bulk CD8+ and CD4+ T cells were purified by magnetic negative isolation, whereas CD8+ TEMRA cells were enriched by FACS. Blood was collected in EDTA tubes and processed within 24 hours, with PBMCs isolated through density gradient centrifugation. PBMCs destined for TCR sequencing were cryopreserved in liquid nitrogen and later thawed in a 37 °C water bath. Purity of sorted or isolated CD4+, CD8+ and CD8+ TEMRA cells was at least 90%. Based on the germline V gene (reference sequence), the CDR1 and CDR2 sequences are MNHEY and SMNVEV. V drops 2 bases and J drops 2 bases, leaving 7 bases in between. Including cysteine and phenylalanine, the CDR3 has 15 amino acids. Here the CDR3 DNA is all that survives: 45 bases in frame from base 1.

Here the chain combines TRBV27 and TRBJ2-6; TRBD1 might be the D gene, on 6 matching bases. This clonotype originated in a human donor with Susac syndrome. The specimen was CD4+ T cells from PBMCs. The DNA sequence follows: TGTGCCAGCAGTTTAGGGGACACTGGGGCCAACGTCCTGACTTTC. The encoded protein is CASSLGDTGANVLTF. With all but the CDR3 taken from the reference TRBV27 and TRBJ2-6 genes, the full variable domain is: EAQVTQNPRYLITVTGKKLTVTCSQNMNHEYMSWYRQDPGLGLRQIYYSMNVEVTDKGDVPEGYKVSRKEKRNFPLILESPSPNQTSLYFCASSLGDTGANVLTFGAGSRLTVL.